A single sample is the source of the 21 T cell receptor beta chains below, sequenced in a study of T-cell reconstitution after alpha-beta-depleted transplantation in children listed by TCRdb under 2016. The intended sense of this specimen's treatment or condition label: allogeneic hematopoietic cell transplantation with graft depleted of TCRalphabeta T cells and CD19 B cells. Library method: PCR. The instrument was an Illumina HiSeq 2500. Molecular barcoding was employed in the preparation of TCR libraries, with unique molecular identifiers being used to normalize TCRbeta repertoire quantification. In-frame beta chains were kept once TCRdb had trimmed the public reads at Q25 with fastp and called clones with MiXCR. Rows are combined by CDR3 protein, so each entry shows the most common genes and DNA. The sample table lists over 200,000 distinct CDR3 sequences, roughly a tenth of them with a count of one. Roughly 27% of the sample rests with the top ten.

This specimen consisted of PBMCs, obtained before TCRalphabeta/CD19-depleted stem cell transplant. The receptors shown here come from a child under three years old with acute myeloid leukemia, due to receive a stem cell transplant.

This clonotype has a count of ten or more. This CDR3 is CASSLVGVSSYNEQFF. The CDR3 DNA follows: TGCGCCAGCAGCTTGGTTGGCGTTAGCTCCTACAATGAGCAGTTCTTC. This chain connects TRBV5-1 to TRBJ2-1, with unresolved D. This CDR3 comprises 16 residues. V lost 0 bases to trimming and J lost 0 bases, with 10 bases between them. The germline V gene has CDR1 SGHRS and CDR2 YFSETQ.

This clonotype was observed at least ten times. V and J are TRBV3-1 and TRBJ2-4, with TRBD2 identical over 7 bases. Germline V gene lookup returns CDR1 LGHDT and CDR2 YNNKEL (reference sequence). The J segment lost 5 bases and the V segment lost 3 bases, leaving 1 base of the junction unmatched. This CDR3 spans 13 amino acids. In DNA form, the CDR3 reads TGTGCCAGCAGCCATCGGGGGGAAAACATTCAGTACTTC. It specifies CASSHRGENIQYF.

This clonotype was seen at least ten times. The V and J genes are TRBV24-1 and TRBJ2-2; TRBD1 aligns across 7 bases. V was clipped by 9 bases and J by 5 bases; unmatched bases: 5. CDR1 is KGHDR, CDR2 SFDVKD, per germline. The length of the CDR3 is 13 residues. The CDR3 loop is CATRGTATGELFF. CDR3 DNA: TGTGCCACCCGTGGGACAGCTACCGGGGAGCTGTTTTTT.

This clonotype was seen a few times. The chain is built from TRBV18 and TRBJ2-1; 7 bases map to TRBD2. From germline, CDR1 is KGHSH and CDR2 LQKENI. J lost 0 bases, V lost 1 base, and 3 bases had no gene match. This CDR3 spans 16 amino acids. The CDR3 reads CASSPRAGRSYNEQFF. CDR3 DNA sequence: TGTGCCAGCTCACCACGAGCGGGACGCTCCTACAATGAGCAGTTCTTC.

This clonotype has ten or more counts. The chain employs TRBV12-3 or TRBV12-4 and TRBJ2-2; 7 bases agree with TRBD2. Trimming removed 5 bases from V and 4 bases from J; junction bases left unmatched: 13. The length of the CDR3 is 17 residues. The DNA for the CDR3 is TGTGCCAGCAGTCTCCGGGGAGGGTTGGGAGGCACCGGGGAGCTGTTTTTT. This encodes CASSLRGGLGGTGELFF.

This clonotype was counted many times. The J gene is TRBJ2-3, the V gene TRBV10-3; TRBD2 is a possible D gene (6 bases). The V end lost 6 bases, the J end lost 5 bases, and 15 bases lay between the germline ends. Per germline, CDR1 ENHRY and CDR2 SYGVKD. This CDR3 is built from 14 residues. The CDR3: CAIRDDRRGDTQYF. CDR3 in DNA: TGTGCCATCAGGGACGACCGGCGGGGAGATACGCAGTATTTT.

This clonotype was detected many times. The V and J genes are TRBV5-1 and TRBJ2-7, with 8 bases fitting TRBD2. The V gene end was trimmed by 2 bases and the J gene end by 3 bases; junction bases not matched to a gene: 7. The CDR3 extends over 15 amino acids. Germline CDR1 and CDR2: SGHRS and YFSETQ. CDR3 loop: CASSFLAGLVYEQYF. The CDR3 region has the DNA TGCGCCAGCAGCTTCTTAGCGGGACTGGTCTACGAGCAGTACTTC.

This clonotype was found many times. The genes are TRBV20-1 and TRBJ1-2, with D tentatively TRBD1 (5 bases). Germline V gene sequence: CDR1 DFQATT, CDR2 SNEGSKA (reference sequence). V was trimmed by 1 base and J by 10 bases, leaving 22 bases between them. The CDR3 has 15 residues. CDR3 in amino acids: CSARGGGWQGEHYTF. The CDR3 bases are TGCAGTGCTAGAGGTGGGGGGTGGCAGGGAGAGCACTACACCTTC.

The rearrangement joins TRBV9 to TRBJ2-2, with D unresolved. The V end lost 3 bases, the J end lost 6 bases, and 9 bases lay between the germline ends. This CDR3 contains 13 residues. Germline loops: CDR1 SGDLS, CDR2 YYNGEE. CDR3 DNA sequence: TGTGCCAGCAGCGCCCCGGTAGCCGGGGAGCTGTTTTTT. It codes for CASSAPVAGELFF.

The chain has TRBV30 and TRBJ1-1; D is perhaps TRBD1 (5 bases). Deletions cut 1 base from V and 3 bases from J, with 9 bases between. Germline V gives CDR1 GTSNPN, CDR2 SVGIG (reference sequence). CDR3 size: 13 residues. The CDR3 protein is CAWSGGGYTEAFF. The CDR3 nucleotides read TGTGCCTGGAGTGGGGGGGGATACACTGAAGCTTTCTTT. Complete variable domain (other parts from reference TRBV30 and TRBJ1-1): SQTIHQWPATLVQPVGSPLSLECTVEGTSNPNLYWYRQAAGRGLQLLFYSVGIGQISSEVPQNLSASRPQDRQFILSSKKLLLSDSGFYLCAWSGGGYTEAFFGQGTRLTVV.

Details on this clonotype: A much larger clone differs by one base, so this may be a read error. The rearrangement joins TRBV27 to TRBJ2-7, with 11 bases aligning to TRBD2. The CDR3 consists of 16 residues. Germline CDR1 reads MNHEY; CDR2 reads SMNVEV (reference sequence). V gave up 3 bases and J gave up 6 bases; unmatched junction bases: 10. CDR3 coding DNA: TGTGCCAGCAGTTTGGTAGCGGGAGGGCATGCCGGCGAGCAGTACTTC. The encoded protein is CASSLVAGGHAGEQYF.

This clonotype was recorded at least ten times. The chain has TRBV11-1 and TRBJ2-1, with TRBD2 matching 11 bases. The V gene end was trimmed by 2 bases and the J gene end by 7 bases; junction bases not matched to a gene: 4. In germline, CDR1 is SGHAT, CDR2 FQDESV (reference sequence). CDR3 length: 15 amino acids. The CDR3 DNA is TGTGCCAGCAGCTTATTGATAGCGGGGGGGAATGAGCAGTTCTTC. Protein sequence: CASSLLIAGGNEQFF.

Ten or more counts support this clonotype. The rearrangement uses TRBV20-1 and TRBJ1-6; D uncertain. The ends were cut back, 5 bases at V and 2 bases at J, with 7 bases in the middle. Germline V gives CDR1 DFQATT, CDR2 SNEGSKA (reference sequence). This CDR3 has 13 amino acids. CDR3: CSAHRTYNSPLHF. The CDR3 nucleotides are TGCAGTGCTCATAGAACCTATAATTCACCCCTCCACTTT.

This clonotype was seen many times. The rearrangement joins TRBV5-1 to TRBJ1-1; the D gene is possibly TRBD1 (6 bases). There are 18 residues in the CDR3. V was pared by 4 bases and J by 0 bases, with 22 bases between. Germline V gives CDR1 SGHRS, CDR2 YFSETQ. CDR3 nucleotide sequence: TGCGCCAGCAGCCTCCTACACCGACAGGCGCACATGAACACTGAAGCTTTCTTT. It translates to CASSLLHRQAHMNTEAFF.

Many counts were recorded for this clonotype. The gene calls are TRBV6-4 and TRBJ2-1; 13 bases align to TRBD2. Germline loops: CDR1 MRHNA, CDR2 SNTAGT. This CDR3 is built from 18 residues. V dropped 5 bases and J dropped 5; count of bases not matched to a gene: 12. DNA for the CDR3: TGTGCCAGCAGTCCCCGGACTAGCGGGGGACTGTGGGACAATGAGCAGTTCTTC. This gives the protein CASSPRTSGGLWDNEQFF.

This clonotype has ten or more counts. The chain combines TRBV3-1 with TRBJ2-7, with a tentative D call TRBD2 (6 bases). Germline V gene sequence: CDR1 LGHDT, CDR2 YNNKEL (reference sequence). V gave up 5 bases and J gave up 0 bases, with 14 bases separating them. The CDR3 is 15 residues long. The CDR3 nucleotides read TGTGCCAGCAGCTGGGGGACTTCCACCTCCTACGAGCAGTACTTC. Translating it yields CASSWGTSTSYEQYF.

The CDR3 DNA sequence: TGCGCCAGCAGCTTTGGACTAGCGGTTCTAAATGAGCAGTTCTTC. Amino acids: CASSFGLAVLNEQFF. The V gene is TRBV5-1, the J gene TRBJ2-1; TRBD2 matches 10 bases. J was trimmed by 7 bases and V by 2 bases; bases with no gene match: 6. CDR3 length: 15 residues. Germline CDR1 SGHRS, CDR2 YFSETQ.

This clonotype was counted at least ten times. The chain couples TRBV12-3 or TRBV12-4 to TRBJ1-2; D not certain. The CDR3 contains 14 residues. Trimming stripped 8 bases from V and 1 base from J, with 14 bases between. The CDR3, as DNA: TGTGCCAGCCGTCCTGGGCCAGTTAACTATGGCTACACCTTC. The encoded protein is CASRPGPVNYGYTF.

Many counts were recorded for this clonotype. The gene calls are TRBV3-1 and TRBJ2-7, with D perhaps TRBD1 (6 bases). Trimming took off 1 base at V and 2 bases at J, with 9 bases between the two ends. Germline-derived CDR1 and CDR2 are LGHDT and YNNKEL (reference sequence). This CDR3 has 14 residues. CDR3 sequence (DNA): TGTGCCAGCAGCCAAGCCGGGACAACCTACGAGCAGTACTTC. Translated: CASSQAGTTYEQYF.

In the case of this clonotype: A read error may account for a junction end that differs from germline. J is TRBJ1-1 and V is TRBV12-3 or TRBV12-4; TRBD1 agrees at 7 bases. This CDR3 has 13 amino acids. This CDR3 is CAGSSGGNTEAFF. CDR3 bases: TGTGCCGGCAGTTCAGGGGGGAACACTGAAGCTTTCTTT.

This clonotype was counted at least ten times. The rearrangement links TRBV6-5 to TRBJ2-7, with 8 bases that match TRBD1. The CDR3 loop spans 15 amino acids. The junction had 9 bases not matched to a gene; V was cut back by 6 bases and J by 2 bases. Germline V lookup: CDR1 MNHEY, CDR2 SVGAGI. The CDR3 coding sequence is TGTGCCAGCAGCTTACAGGGGGTCATCGCCTACGAGCAGTACTTC. It specifies CASSLQGVIAYEQYF.